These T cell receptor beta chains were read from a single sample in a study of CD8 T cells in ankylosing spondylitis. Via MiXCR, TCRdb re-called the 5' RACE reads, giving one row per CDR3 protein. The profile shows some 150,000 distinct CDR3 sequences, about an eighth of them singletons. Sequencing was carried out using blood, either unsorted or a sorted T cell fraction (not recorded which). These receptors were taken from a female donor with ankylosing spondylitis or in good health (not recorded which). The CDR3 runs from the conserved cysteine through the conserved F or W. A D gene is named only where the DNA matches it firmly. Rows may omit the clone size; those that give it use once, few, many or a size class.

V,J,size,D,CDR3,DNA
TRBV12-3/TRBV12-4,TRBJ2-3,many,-,CASSVTDTQYF,TGTGCCAGCAGTGTCACAGATACGCAGTATTTT
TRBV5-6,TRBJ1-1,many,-,CASSHGVLNTEAFF,TGTGCCAGCAGCCATGGGGTTTTAAACACTGAAGCTTTCTTT
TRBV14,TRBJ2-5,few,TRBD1,CASSSRDSQETQYF,TGTGCCAGCAGCTCCCGGGACAGCCAAGAGACCCAGTACTTC
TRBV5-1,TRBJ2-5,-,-,CASRDQETQYF,TGCGCCAGCAGGGACCAAGAGACCCAGTACTTC
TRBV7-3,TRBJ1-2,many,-,CASSLGASYGYTF,TGTGCCAGCAGCTTGGGGGCCTCTTATGGCTACACCTTC
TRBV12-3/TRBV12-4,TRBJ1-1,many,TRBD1,CASTPTGSNTEAFF,TGTGCCAGCACCCCGACAGGGTCGAACACTGAAGCTTTCTTT
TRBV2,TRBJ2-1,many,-,CASTKGGYPSSYNEQFF,TGTGCCAGCACCAAAGGTGGCTATCCTAGCTCCTACAATGAGCAGTTCTTC
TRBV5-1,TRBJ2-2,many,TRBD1,CASGDRNMNTGELFF,TGCGCCAGCGGGGACAGGAATATGAACACCGGGGAGCTGTTTTTT
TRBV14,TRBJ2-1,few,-,CASSQRDHYDEQFF,TGTGCCAGCAGCCAAAGGGACCACTACGATGAGCAGTTCTTC
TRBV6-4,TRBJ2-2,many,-,CATRSRAGGELFF,TGTGCCACGCGGAGCAGGGCCGGCGGGGAGCTGTTTTTT
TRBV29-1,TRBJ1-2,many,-,CSVDWVFRQDLYGYTF,TGCAGCGTGGATTGGGTTTTTAGACAGGATCTCTATGGCTACACCTTC
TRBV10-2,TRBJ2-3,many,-,CASEARTQGTQYF,TGCGCCAGCGAGGCCAGGACTCAGGGTACGCAGTATTTT
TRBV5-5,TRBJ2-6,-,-,CASSALLGANVLTF,TGTGCCAGCAGCGCGCTCTTGGGGGCCAACGTCCTGACTTTC
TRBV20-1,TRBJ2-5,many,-,CSARGARGTQETQYF,TGCAGTGCTAGAGGTGCTCGTGGGACTCAAGAGACCCAGTACTTC
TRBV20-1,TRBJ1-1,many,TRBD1,CSAPDRRNTEAFF,TGCAGTGCACCGGACAGGAGGAACACTGAAGCTTTCTTT
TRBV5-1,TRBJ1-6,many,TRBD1,CASSLGGQGYNSPLHF,TGCGCCAGCAGCTTGGGGGGACAGGGCTATAATTCACCCCTCCACTTT
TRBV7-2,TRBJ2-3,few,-,CASSLDGNTQYF,TGTGCCAGCAGCTTAGATGGGAATACGCAGTATTTT
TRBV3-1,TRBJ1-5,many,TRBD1,CASSQATQGQGGGPQHF,TGTGCCAGCAGCCAAGCAACTCAGGGACAGGGAGGTGGGCCCCAGCATTTT
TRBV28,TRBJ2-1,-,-,CASSPIPSLIDYNEQFF,TGTGCCAGCAGTCCAATCCCCAGCCTAATTGACTACAATGAGCAGTTCTTC
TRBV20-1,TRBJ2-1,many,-,CSARDWPGDEQFF,TGCAGTGCTAGAGACTGGCCGGGAGATGAGCAGTTCTTC
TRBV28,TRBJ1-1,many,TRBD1,CASSPQGVEAFF,TGTGCCAGCAGCCCCCAGGGGGTTGAAGCTTTCTTT
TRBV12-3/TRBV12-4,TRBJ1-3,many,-,CASVSSGNTIYF,TGTGCCAGCGTGAGCTCTGGAAACACCATATATTTT
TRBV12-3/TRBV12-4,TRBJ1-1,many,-,CASCDGVMNTEAFF,TGTGCCAGCTGTGACGGGGTCATGAACACTGAAGCTTTCTTT
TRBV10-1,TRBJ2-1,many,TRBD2,CASSPGLAVEQFF,TGCGCCAGCAGCCCGGGACTAGCGGTTGAGCAGTTCTTC
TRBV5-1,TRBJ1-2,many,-,CASSLAAGSGKGYTF,TGCGCCAGCAGCTTGGCGGCGGGGAGTGGTAAGGGCTACACCTTC
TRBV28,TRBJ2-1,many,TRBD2,CASSLPAGGNNEQFF,TGTGCCAGCAGTTTACCGGCGGGGGGTAACAATGAGCAGTTCTTC
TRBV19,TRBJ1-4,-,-,CASSTEVRGNEKLFF,TGTGCCAGTAGTACAGAAGTCCGAGGGAATGAAAAACTGTTTTTT
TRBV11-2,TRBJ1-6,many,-,CASSLGRETYSPLHF,TGTGCCAGCAGCTTGGGCAGGGAGACCTATTCACCCCTCCACTTT
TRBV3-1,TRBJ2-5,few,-,CASSQDTHARTQYF,TGTGCCAGCAGCCAAGATACCCACGCCCGGACCCAGTACTTC
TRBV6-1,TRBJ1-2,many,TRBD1,CASSHYRTGAYGYTF,TGTGCCAGCAGCCACTACAGGACAGGAGCCTATGGCTACACCTTC
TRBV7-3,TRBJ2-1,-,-,CASSINRDIGFNEQFF,TGTGCCAGCAGCATCAACCGGGACATAGGCTTCAATGAGCAGTTCTTC
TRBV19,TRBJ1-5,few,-,CASSSSGGSSNQPQHF,TGTGCCAGTAGTTCCTCCGGGGGGAGTAGCAATCAGCCCCAGCATTTT
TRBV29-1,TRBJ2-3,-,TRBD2,CSVEGVAGGQTSTDTQYF,TGCAGCGTTGAGGGGGTAGCGGGGGGACAAACTAGCACAGATACGCAGTATTTT
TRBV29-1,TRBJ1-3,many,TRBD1,CSAQGDRGYGNTIYF,TGCAGCGCCCAGGGGGACAGGGGTTATGGAAACACCATATATTTT
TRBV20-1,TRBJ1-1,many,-,CSARDSGDTEAFF,TGCAGTGCAAGGGATTCCGGTGACACTGAAGCTTTCTTT
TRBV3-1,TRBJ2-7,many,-,CASSQPGLRTYEQYF,TGTGCCAGCAGCCAACCGGGACTCAGAACCTACGAGCAGTACTTC